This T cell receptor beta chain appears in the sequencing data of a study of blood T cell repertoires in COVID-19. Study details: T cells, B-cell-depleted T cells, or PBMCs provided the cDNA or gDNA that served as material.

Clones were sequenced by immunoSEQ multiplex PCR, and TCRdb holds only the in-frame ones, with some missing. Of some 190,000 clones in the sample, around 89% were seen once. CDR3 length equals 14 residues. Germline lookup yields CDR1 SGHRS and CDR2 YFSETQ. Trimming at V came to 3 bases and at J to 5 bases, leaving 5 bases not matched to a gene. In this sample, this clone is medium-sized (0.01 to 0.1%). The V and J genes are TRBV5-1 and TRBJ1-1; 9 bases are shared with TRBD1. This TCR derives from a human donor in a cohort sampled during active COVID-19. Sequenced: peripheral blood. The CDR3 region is CASSWTGEGTEAFF. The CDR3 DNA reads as TGCGCCAGCAGCTGGACAGGGGAGGGGACTGAAGCTTTCTTT.